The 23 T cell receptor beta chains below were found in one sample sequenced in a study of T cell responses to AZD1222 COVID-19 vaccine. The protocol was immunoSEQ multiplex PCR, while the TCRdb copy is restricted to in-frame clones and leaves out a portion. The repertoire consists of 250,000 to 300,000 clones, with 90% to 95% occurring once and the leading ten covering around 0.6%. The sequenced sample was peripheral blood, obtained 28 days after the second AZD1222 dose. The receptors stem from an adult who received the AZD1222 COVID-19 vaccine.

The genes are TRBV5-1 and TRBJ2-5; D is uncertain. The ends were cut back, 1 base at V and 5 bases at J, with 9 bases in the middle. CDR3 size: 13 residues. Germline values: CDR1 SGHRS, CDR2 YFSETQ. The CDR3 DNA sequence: TGCGCCAGCAGCTTGAATTATCGGGAGACCCAGTACTTC. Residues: CASSLNYRETQYF.

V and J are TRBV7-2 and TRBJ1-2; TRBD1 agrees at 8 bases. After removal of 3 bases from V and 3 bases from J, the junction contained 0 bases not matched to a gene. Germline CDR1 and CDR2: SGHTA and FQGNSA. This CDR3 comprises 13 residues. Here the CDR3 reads CASSLDRDYGYTF. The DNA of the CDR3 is TGTGCCAGCAGCTTGGACAGGGACTATGGCTACACCTTC.

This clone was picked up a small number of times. CDR3 coding DNA: TGCGCCAGCAGTGAAAAACAGGGAACTACATACAATGAGCAGTTCTTC. This gives the protein CASSEKQGTTYNEQFF. J is TRBJ2-1 and V is TRBV10-1; maybe TRBD1 (6 bases). This CDR3 is 16 amino acids long. CDR1 and CDR2 (germline): WNHNN, SYGVQD (reference sequence). With 3 bases removed from V and 4 bases from J, the gap between germline ends came to 16 bases.

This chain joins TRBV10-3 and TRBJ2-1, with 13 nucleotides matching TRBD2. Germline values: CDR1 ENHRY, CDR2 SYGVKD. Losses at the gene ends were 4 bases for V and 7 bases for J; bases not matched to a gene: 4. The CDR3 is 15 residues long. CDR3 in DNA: TGTGCCATCAGTGCCCCGGGACTAGCGGGGAATGAGCAGTTCTTC. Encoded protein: CAISAPGLAGNEQFF.

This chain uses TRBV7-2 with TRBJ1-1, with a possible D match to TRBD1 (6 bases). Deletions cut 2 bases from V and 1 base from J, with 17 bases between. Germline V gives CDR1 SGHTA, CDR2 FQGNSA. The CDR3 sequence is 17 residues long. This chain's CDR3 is CASSLYGGSGANTEAFF. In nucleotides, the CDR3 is TGTGCCAGCAGCTTATACGGGGGTTCAGGGGCGAACACTGAAGCTTTCTTT.

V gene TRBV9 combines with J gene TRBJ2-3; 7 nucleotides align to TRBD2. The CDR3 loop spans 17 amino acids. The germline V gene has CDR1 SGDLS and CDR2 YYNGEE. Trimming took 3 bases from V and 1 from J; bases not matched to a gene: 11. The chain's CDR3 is CASSDGSGAGRTDTQYF. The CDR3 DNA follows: TGTGCCAGCAGCGATGGGAGCGGGGCCGGCCGCACAGATACGCAGTATTTT.

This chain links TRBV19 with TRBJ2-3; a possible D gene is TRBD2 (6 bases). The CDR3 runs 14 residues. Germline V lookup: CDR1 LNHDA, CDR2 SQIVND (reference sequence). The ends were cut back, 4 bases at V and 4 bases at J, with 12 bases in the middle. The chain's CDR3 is CASSTRDSSDTQYF. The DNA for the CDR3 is TGTGCCAGTAGTACACGGGACTCTTCAGATACGCAGTATTTT.

The CDR3 nucleotides are TGTGCCAGCAGCCAAGATATTGTGGGAGGATCACCCCTCCACTTT. Its translation is CASSQDIVGGSPLHF. The genes are TRBV3-1 (or the pseudogene TRBV3-2) and TRBJ1-6; D is undetermined. CDR1 and CDR2 from the germline V gene are LGHDT and YNNKEL (reference sequence). The CDR3 totals 15 residues. Deletions cut 0 bases from V and 10 bases from J, with 13 bases between.

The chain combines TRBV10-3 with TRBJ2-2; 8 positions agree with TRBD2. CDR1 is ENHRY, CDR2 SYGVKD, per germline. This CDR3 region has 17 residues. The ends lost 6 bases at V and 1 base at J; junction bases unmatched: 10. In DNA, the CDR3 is TGTGCCATCAGCCCTCCTCTCGGGACTAGGAACACCGGGGAGCTGTTTTTT. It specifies CAISPPLGTRNTGELFF.

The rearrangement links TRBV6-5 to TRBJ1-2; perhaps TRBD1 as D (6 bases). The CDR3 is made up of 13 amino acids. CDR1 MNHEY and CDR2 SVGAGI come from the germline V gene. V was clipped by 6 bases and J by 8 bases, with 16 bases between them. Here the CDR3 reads CASSVRGARGYTF. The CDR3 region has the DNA TGTGCCAGCAGCGTCCGGGGGGCGCGAGGCTACACCTTC.

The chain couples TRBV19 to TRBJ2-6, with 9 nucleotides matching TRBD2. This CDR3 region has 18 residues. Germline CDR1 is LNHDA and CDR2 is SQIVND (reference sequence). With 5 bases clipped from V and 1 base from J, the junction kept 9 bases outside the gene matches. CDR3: CASSPQSSGSSGANVLTF. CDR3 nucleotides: TGTGCCAGTAGTCCACAAAGTAGCGGGAGTTCTGGGGCCAACGTCCTGACTTTC. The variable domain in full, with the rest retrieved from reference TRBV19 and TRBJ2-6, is DGGITQSPKYLFRKEGQNVTLSCEQNLNHDAMYWYRQDPGQGLRLIYYSQIVNDFQKGDIAEGYSVSREKKESFPLTVTSAQKNPTAFYLCASSPQSSGSSGANVLTFGAGSRLTVL.

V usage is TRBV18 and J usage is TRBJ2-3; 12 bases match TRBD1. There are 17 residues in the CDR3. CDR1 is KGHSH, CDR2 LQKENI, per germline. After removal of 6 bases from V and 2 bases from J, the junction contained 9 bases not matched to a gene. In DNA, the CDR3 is TGTGCCAGCTCGCGGACCGGGACAGGGGGCTTCACAGATACGCAGTATTTT. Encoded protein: CASSRTGTGGFTDTQYF.

The CDR3 DNA sequence: TGTGCCAGCAGAAGGGTGACCGGGGCCAACGTCCTGACTTTC. Encoded protein: CASRRVTGANVLTF. The gene calls are TRBV2 and TRBJ2-6; D gene uncertain. Trimming cost V 6 bases and J 4 bases, with 10 bases left between them. CDR1 and CDR2 (germline): SNHLY, FYNNEI. This CDR3 region has 14 residues.

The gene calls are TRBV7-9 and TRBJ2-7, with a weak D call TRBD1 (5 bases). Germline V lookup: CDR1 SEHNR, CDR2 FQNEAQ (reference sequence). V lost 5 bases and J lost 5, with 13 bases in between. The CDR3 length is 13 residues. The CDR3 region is CASSLPDRDEQYF. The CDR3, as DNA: TGTGCCAGCAGCCTACCTGACAGAGACGAGCAGTACTTC. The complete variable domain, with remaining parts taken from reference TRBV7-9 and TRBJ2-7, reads DTGVSQNPRHKITKRGQNVTFRCDPISEHNRLYWYRQTLGQGPEFLTYFQNEAQLEKSRLLSDRFSAERPKGSFSTLEIQRTEQGDSAMYLCASSLPDRDEQYFGPGTRLTVT.

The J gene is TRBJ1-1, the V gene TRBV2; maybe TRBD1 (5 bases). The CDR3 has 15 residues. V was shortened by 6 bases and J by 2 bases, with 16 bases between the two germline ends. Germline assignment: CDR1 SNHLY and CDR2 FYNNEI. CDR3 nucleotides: TGTGCCAGCAGGATCTACCCCCAGGGAAACACTGAAGCTTTCTTT. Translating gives CASRIYPQGNTEAFF.

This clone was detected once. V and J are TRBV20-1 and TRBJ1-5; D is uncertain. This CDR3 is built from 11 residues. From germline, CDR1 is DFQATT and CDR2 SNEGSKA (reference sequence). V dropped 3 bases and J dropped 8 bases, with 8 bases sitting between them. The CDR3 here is CSASLVEPQHF. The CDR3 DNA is TGCAGTGCTAGTTTGGTAGAGCCCCAGCATTTT.

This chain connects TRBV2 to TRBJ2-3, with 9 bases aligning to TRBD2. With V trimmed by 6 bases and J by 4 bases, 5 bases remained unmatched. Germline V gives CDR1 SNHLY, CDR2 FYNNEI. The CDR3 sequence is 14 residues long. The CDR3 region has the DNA TGTGCCAGCAGAAAGCGGGAGGAGGCAGATACGCAGTATTTT. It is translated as CASRKREEADTQYF.

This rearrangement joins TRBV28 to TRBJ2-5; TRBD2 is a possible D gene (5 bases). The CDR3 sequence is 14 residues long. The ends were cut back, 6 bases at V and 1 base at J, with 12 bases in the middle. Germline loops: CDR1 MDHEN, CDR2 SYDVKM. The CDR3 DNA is TGTGCCAGCAGCAATTCCGGGATCCAAGAGACCCAGTACTTC. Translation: CASSNSGIQETQYF.

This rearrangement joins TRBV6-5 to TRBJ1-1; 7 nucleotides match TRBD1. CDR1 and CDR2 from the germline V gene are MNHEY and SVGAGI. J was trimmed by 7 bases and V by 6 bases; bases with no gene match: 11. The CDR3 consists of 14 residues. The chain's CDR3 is CASSLPAGGSEAFF. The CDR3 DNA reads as TGTGCCAGCAGCCTCCCCGCAGGGGGGAGTGAAGCTTTCTTT.

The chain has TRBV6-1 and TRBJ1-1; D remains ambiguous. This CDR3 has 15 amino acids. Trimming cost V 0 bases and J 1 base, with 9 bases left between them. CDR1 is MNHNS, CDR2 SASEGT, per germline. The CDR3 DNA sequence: TGTGCCAGCAGTGAAGCGCCGTGGGGGAACACTGAAGCTTTCTTT. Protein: CASSEAPWGNTEAFF.

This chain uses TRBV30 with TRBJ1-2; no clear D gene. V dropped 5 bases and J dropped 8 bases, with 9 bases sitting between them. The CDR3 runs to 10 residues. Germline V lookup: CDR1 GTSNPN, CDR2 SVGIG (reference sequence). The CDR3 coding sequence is TGTGCCTGGGGCTTGGACGGCTACACCTTC. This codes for CAWGLDGYTF.

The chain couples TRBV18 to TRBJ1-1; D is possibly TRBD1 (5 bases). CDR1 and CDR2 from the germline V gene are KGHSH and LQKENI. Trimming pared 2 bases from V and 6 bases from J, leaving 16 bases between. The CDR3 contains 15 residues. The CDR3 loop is CASSPSGTVGSEAFF. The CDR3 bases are TGTGCCAGCTCACCAAGCGGGACGGTGGGCTCTGAAGCTTTCTTT.

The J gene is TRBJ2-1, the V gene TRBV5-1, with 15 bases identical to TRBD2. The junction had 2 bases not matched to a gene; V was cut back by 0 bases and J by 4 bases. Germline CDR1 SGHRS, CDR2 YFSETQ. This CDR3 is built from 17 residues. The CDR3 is CASSLVGTSGGYNEQFF. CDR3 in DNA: TGCGCCAGCAGCTTGGTAGGGACTAGCGGGGGGTACAATGAGCAGTTCTTC.